Sequencing of this T cell receptor (beta chain) was carried out in a study of regulatory T cells in long-lasting Graves disease. Germline-derived CDR1 and CDR2 are DFQATT and SNEGSKA (reference sequence). V was cut by 3 bases and J by 0 bases, with 9 bases left in between. The CDR3 runs to 14 residues. The authors built TCR beta libraries using iRepertoire HTBI primers and Arm-PCR of CDR3 regions. TCRdb ran MiXCR on the multiplex PCR reads and lists one entry per CDR3 protein. The sample has 350,000 to 500,000 distinct CDR3 sequences, 14% seen once; the top ten hold 17%. Time point here: newly diagnosed GD, antithyroid drugs for less than 3 months. From RNA extracted from PBMCs, the TCR library was made. Another study also made use of these data, one on T cells in Graves' hyperthyroidism and ophthalmopathy.

This receptor was identified in a woman aged 50 to 65 with Graves disease. This specimen consisted of peripheral blood mononuclear cells (PBMCs), obtained at new diagnosis, from a patient treated with antithyroid drugs. The chain uses TRBV20-1 and TRBJ1-5; D is unclear. CDR3 bases: TGCAGTGCTAGTTTCGGTCTTAGCAATCAGCCCCAGCATTTT. Translated, it gives CSASFGLSNQPQHF.